One sample yielded the 21 T cell receptor beta chains listed below, sequenced in a study of T-cell memory formation after mild COVID-19. TCRdb recomputed calls from the 5' RACE reads with MiXCR, one row per CDR3 protein. Of a few hundred thousand distinct CDR3 sequences in the sample, roughly an eighth are singletons; the top ten hold roughly 23%. The source material was PBMCs or a T cell subset sorted from them (not recorded which). The receptors here all came from a man younger than 35 who had mild COVID-19 (a few samples of this study predate the infection). Cell type and time point are not known.

This clonotype has just a few counts. The gene calls are TRBV6-5 and TRBJ2-1, with 11 nucleotides matching TRBD2. Trimming took 6 bases from V and 0 from J; bases not matched to a gene: 4. The CDR3 covers 16 residues. CDR1 is MNHEY, CDR2 SVGAGI, per germline. Here the CDR3 reads CASRRLAGSSYNEQFF. The CDR3 nucleotides read TGTGCCAGCAGGCGACTAGCGGGGAGCTCCTACAATGAGCAGTTCTTC.

The chain combines TRBV5-1 with TRBJ1-2; a weak D match, TRBD1 (5 bases). The CDR3 extends over 15 amino acids. With 6 bases removed from V and 5 bases from J, the gap between germline ends came to 20 bases. From germline, CDR1 is SGHRS and CDR2 YFSETQ. The CDR3 reads CASKMILEQAYGYTF. The CDR3 DNA sequence: TGCGCCAGCAAGATGATCTTGGAACAGGCGTATGGCTACACCTTC.

The chain couples TRBV6-5 to TRBJ1-1; D is undetermined. The CDR3 has 16 residues. The ends were cut back, 0 bases at V and 4 bases at J, with 15 bases in the middle. From germline, CDR1 is MNHEY and CDR2 SVGAGI. The DNA for the CDR3 is TGTGCCAGCAGTTACTCCAGCGCAAAGTTGCCCACTGAAGCTTTCTTT. It is translated as CASSYSSAKLPTEAFF.

This chain joins TRBV6-5 and TRBJ2-4; 12 bases map to TRBD2. This CDR3 comprises 15 residues. CDR1 and CDR2 from the germline V gene are MNHEY and SVGAGI. V was pared by 7 bases and J by 5 bases, with 6 bases of the junction left unmatched. This chain's CDR3 is CASKLAGGRENIQYF. The CDR3 region has the DNA TGTGCCAGCAAACTAGCGGGGGGCCGGGAAAACATTCAGTACTTC.

This clonotype was recorded at least ten times. The CDR3 DNA sequence: TGTGCCAGCAGTGAAATGGGCTTTGGGACAGGGCCCAATGAGCAGTTCTTC. It translates to CASSEMGFGTGPNEQFF. The V call is TRBV28, the J call TRBJ2-1; 9 bases fit TRBD1. This CDR3 is 17 amino acids long. Looked up from germline, CDR1 is MDHEN and CDR2 is SYDVKM. V was clipped by 5 bases and J by 6 bases; unmatched bases: 14.

This clonotype was detected ten times or more. V is TRBV20-1 and J is TRBJ1-5; D might be TRBD1 (5 bases). Germline CDR1 and CDR2: DFQATT and SNEGSKA (reference sequence). The length of the CDR3 is 13 residues. Trimming pared 0 bases from V and 6 bases from J, leaving 9 bases between. In nucleotides, the CDR3 is TGCAGTGCTAGAGAGGGGCTAGCTCAGCCCCAGCATTTT. Translated, it gives CSAREGLAQPQHF.

Only a few counts were recorded for this clonotype. V usage is TRBV29-1 and J usage is TRBJ2-1, with D possibly TRBD2 on 6 matching bases. The CDR3 length is 16 residues. Germline lookup yields CDR1 SQVTM and CDR2 ANQGSEA. V lost 2 bases and J 5 bases, leaving 19 bases between the germline ends. CDR3 sequence reads: CSVEPTGGVSHNEQFF. The CDR3 DNA sequence: TGCAGCGTTGAACCTACAGGAGGGGTTTCACACAATGAGCAGTTCTTC.

CDR3 loop: CASNLDTGELFF. CDR3 coding DNA: TGCGCCAGCAACCTCGACACCGGGGAGCTGTTTTTT. The chain couples TRBV10-2 to TRBJ2-2, with D uncertain. There are 12 residues in the CDR3. V lost 7 bases and J lost 3, with 6 bases in between. CDR1 and CDR2 from the germline V gene are WSHSY and SAAADI.

The chain joins TRBV27 to TRBJ2-3; 7 positions agree with TRBD2. From germline, CDR1 is MNHEY and CDR2 SMNVEV (reference sequence). The ends lost 5 bases at V and 2 bases at J; junction bases unmatched: 4. The CDR3 consists of 14 residues. This CDR3 is CASSRREITDTQYF. The CDR3 nucleotides read TGTGCCAGCAGTCGGCGGGAGATCACAGATACGCAGTATTTT.

The V and J genes are TRBV4-3 and TRBJ1-1; D is uncertain. CDR3 length: 15 residues. Germline V gives CDR1 LGHNA, CDR2 YSLEER. Trimming took 0 bases from V and 3 from J, leaving 11 bases between them. The CDR3 bases are TGCGCCAGCAGCCAAGATGCCAGGAGCTACACTGAAGCTTTCTTT. Translating gives CASSQDARSYTEAFF.

This clonotype was seen a few times. The chain has TRBV19 and TRBJ2-3; a weak D match, TRBD2 (5 bases). In germline, CDR1 is LNHDA, CDR2 SQIVND (reference sequence). Trimming pared 6 bases from V and 2 bases from J, leaving 9 bases between. The CDR3 runs 13 residues. The CDR3 region has the DNA TGTGCCAGTAGAACCGGGAACACAGATACGCAGTATTTT. It encodes CASRTGNTDTQYF.

This clonotype was recorded a few times. This chain links TRBV6-5 with TRBJ1-5; TRBD1 matches at 10 bases. Trimming removed 5 bases from V and 4 bases from J; junction bases left unmatched: 8. CDR1 is MNHEY, CDR2 SVGAGI, per germline. The CDR3 runs to 16 residues. CDR3 loop: CASSGGQGDFNQPQHF. In DNA form, the CDR3 reads TGTGCCAGCAGTGGTGGACAGGGGGACTTTAATCAGCCCCAGCATTTT.

This clonotype was detected ten times or more. This sequence joins TRBV6-7 and TRBJ2-7; D may correspond to TRBD1 or TRBD2 (6 bases each). TRBV6-7 has ORF status, its function being uncertain. V was cut by 10 bases and J by 6 bases, with 22 bases left in between. This CDR3 is 14 amino acids long. CDR3 sequence: CATHPDWGAVEQYV. CDR3 nucleotides: TGTGCCACTCACCCGGATTGGGGGGCCGTCGAGCAGTACGTC.

This clonotype has just a few counts. This chain joins TRBV20-1 and TRBJ2-1; TRBD1 or TRBD2 may be the D gene (5 bases each). The CDR3 sequence is 13 residues long. Per germline, CDR1 DFQATT and CDR2 SNEGSKA (reference sequence). V was shortened by 2 bases and J by 9 bases, with 14 bases between the two germline ends. The CDR3 DNA is TGCAGTGCTAGAAATGTCAGGGCGGGTGAGCAGTTCTTC. It codes for CSARNVRAGEQFF.

J is TRBJ2-5 and V is TRBV7-2; TRBD2 agrees at 7 bases. The V gene's germline CDR1 is SGHTA and CDR2 FQGNSA. V dropped 5 bases and J dropped 0; count of bases not matched to a gene: 3. The length of the CDR3 is 14 residues. CDR3 amino acids: CASSRGEYQETQYF. The CDR3 coding sequence is TGTGCCAGCAGCCGGGGGGAATACCAAGAGACCCAGTACTTC.

The chain couples TRBV5-1 to TRBJ2-1; weak D call: TRBD1 (6 bases). Trimming left V 4 bases short and J 4 bases short, with 15 bases between. The CDR3 spans 15 residues. Germline V gene data show CDR1 as SGHRS and CDR2 as YFSETQ. The CDR3 nucleotides read TGCGCCAGCAGCATACAGGGTAGGGAGTACAATGAGCAGTTCTTC. Protein product: CASSIQGREYNEQFF.

This clonotype showed up many times. The chain carries TRBV5-1 and TRBJ2-1; D perhaps matches TRBD1 (5 bases). CDR1 is SGHRS, CDR2 YFSETQ, per germline. The CDR3 sequence is 15 residues long. Trimming removed 4 bases from V and 0 bases from J, with 11 bases in between. The CDR3 DNA sequence: TGCGCCAGCAGCCAGGACATAAGCTCCTACAATGAGCAGTTCTTC. Translation gives CASSQDISSYNEQFF.

This clonotype was seen only a few times. This sequence joins TRBV27 and TRBJ2-7, with 9 bases that match TRBD1. After removal of 6 bases from V and 5 bases from J, the junction contained 8 bases not matched to a gene. Germline CDR1 MNHEY, CDR2 SMNVEV (reference sequence). The CDR3 spans 14 residues. CDR3 in amino acids: CASRVTGGYDEQYF. DNA of the CDR3: TGTGCCAGCAGGGTCACAGGGGGCTACGACGAGCAGTACTTC.

J is TRBJ2-5 and V is TRBV7-2; D might be TRBD2 (6 bases). In germline, CDR1 is SGHTA, CDR2 FQGNSA. The V and J ends lost 2 bases and 4 bases respectively, with 17 bases between them. The CDR3 loop spans 16 amino acids. The CDR3 protein is CASSLTGFGGRETQYF. CDR3 in DNA: TGTGCCAGCAGCTTAACGGGTTTCGGGGGTCGAGAGACCCAGTACTTC.

The chain recombines TRBV11-1 with TRBJ2-5; tentatively, D is TRBD2 (5 bases). Germline CDR1 SGHAT, CDR2 FQDESV (reference sequence). CDR3 size: 14 residues. With 3 bases removed from V and 5 bases from J, the gap between germline ends came to 13 bases. The CDR3 loop reads CASSLITGGETQYF. The DNA of the CDR3 is TGTGCCAGCAGCTTGATCACCGGCGGGGAGACCCAGTACTTC.

This clonotype was counted ten times or more. V gene TRBV4-1 combines with J gene TRBJ1-1, with a tentative D call TRBD1 (6 bases). Germline V gene sequence: CDR1 MGHRA, CDR2 YSYEKL. Trimming took off 5 bases at V and 5 bases at J, with 15 bases between the two ends. The CDR3 consists of 14 residues. CDR3 loop: CASSVYRVGTEAFF. The CDR3 nucleotides read TGCGCCAGCAGCGTATACAGGGTAGGGACTGAAGCTTTCTTT.